The 2 T cell receptor beta chains listed next were all sequenced from one sample in a study of blood T cells in healthy people across ages. For the second PCR, which ran for roughly 6 to 12 cycles, a sample-barcoded 5' primer and a J-beta primer mix were used. TCRdb ran MiXCR on the 5' RACE reads and lists one entry per CDR3 protein. The repertoire holds about 1.5 million distinct CDR3 sequences, with 42% as singletons. The specimen was blood. These receptor sequences come from a woman younger than 30 in good health.

This clonotype is termed medium-sized. The chain employs TRBV20-1 and TRBJ2-2; the match to TRBD1 covers 9 bases. The CDR3 spans 15 residues. Looked up from germline, CDR1 is DFQATT and CDR2 is SNEGSKA (reference sequence). V lost 0 bases, J lost 3 bases, and 2 bases stayed unmatched. DNA for the CDR3: TGCAGTGCTAGAGATTGGACAGGGGACACCGGGGAGCTGTTTTTT. Protein: CSARDWTGDTGELFF.

Written as DNA, the CDR3 is TGTGCCAGCAGTACGGGACTCCTAAGCACAGATACGCAGTATTTT. The encoded protein is CASSTGLLSTDTQYF. The chain recombines TRBV2 with TRBJ2-3; TRBD2 might be the D (6 bases). This CDR3 region has 15 residues. The V gene lost 5 bases and the J gene lost 0 bases, with 12 bases spanning the gap. CDR1 is SNHLY, CDR2 FYNNEI, per germline.